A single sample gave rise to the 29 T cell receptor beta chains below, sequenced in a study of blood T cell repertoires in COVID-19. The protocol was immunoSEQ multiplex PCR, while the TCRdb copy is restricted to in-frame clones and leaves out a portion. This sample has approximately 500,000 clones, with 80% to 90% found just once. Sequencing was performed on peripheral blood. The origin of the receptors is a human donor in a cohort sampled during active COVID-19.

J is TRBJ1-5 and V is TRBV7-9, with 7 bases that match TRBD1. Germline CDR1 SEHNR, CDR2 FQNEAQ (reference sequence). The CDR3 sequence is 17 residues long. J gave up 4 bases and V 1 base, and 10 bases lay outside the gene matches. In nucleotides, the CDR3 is TGTGCCAGCAGCTTAGTACGTGGACAGGACCAAAATCAGCCCCAGCATTTT. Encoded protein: CASSLVRGQDQNQPQHF.

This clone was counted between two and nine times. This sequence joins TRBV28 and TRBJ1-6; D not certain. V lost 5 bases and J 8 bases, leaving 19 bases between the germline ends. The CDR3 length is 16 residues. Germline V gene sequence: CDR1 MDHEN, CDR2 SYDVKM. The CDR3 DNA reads TGTGCCAGCAGTCCGGGTCGAACGGCGGCCTATTCACCCCTCCACTTT. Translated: CASSPGRTAAYSPLHF.

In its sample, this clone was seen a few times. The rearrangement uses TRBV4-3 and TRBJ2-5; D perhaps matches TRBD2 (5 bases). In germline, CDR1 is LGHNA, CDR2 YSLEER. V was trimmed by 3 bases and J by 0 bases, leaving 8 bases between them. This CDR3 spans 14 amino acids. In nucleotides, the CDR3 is TGCGCCAGCAGCCATTCCGGGGACCAAGAGACCCAGTACTTC. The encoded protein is CASSHSGDQETQYF.

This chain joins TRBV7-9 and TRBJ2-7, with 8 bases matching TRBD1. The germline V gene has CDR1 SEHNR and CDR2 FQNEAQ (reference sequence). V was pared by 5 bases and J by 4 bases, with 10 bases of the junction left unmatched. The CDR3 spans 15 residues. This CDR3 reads CASSHVRTGPYEQYF. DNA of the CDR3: TGTGCCAGCAGCCACGTCCGGACAGGGCCGTACGAGCAGTACTTC.

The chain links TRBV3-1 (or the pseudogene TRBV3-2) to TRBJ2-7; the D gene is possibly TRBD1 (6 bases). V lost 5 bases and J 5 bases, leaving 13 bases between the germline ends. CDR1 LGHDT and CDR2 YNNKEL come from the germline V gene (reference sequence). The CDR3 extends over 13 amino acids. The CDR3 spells CASSGDRPDEQYF. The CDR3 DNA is TGTGCCAGCAGCGGCGACAGGCCCGACGAGCAGTACTTC.

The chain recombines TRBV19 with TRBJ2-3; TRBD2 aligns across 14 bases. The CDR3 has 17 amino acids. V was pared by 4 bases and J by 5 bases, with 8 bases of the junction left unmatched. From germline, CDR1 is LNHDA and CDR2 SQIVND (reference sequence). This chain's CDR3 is CASSTPGLAGVRDTQYF. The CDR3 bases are TGTGCCAGTAGTACGCCGGGACTAGCGGGAGTTAGAGATACGCAGTATTTT.

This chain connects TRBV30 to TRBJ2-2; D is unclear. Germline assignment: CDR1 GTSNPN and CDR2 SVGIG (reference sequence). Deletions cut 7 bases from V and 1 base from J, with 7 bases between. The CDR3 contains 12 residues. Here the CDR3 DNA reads TGTGCCTCCCAACAGAACACCGGGGAGCTGTTTTTT. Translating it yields CASQQNTGELFF. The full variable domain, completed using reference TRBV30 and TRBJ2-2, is SQTIHQWPATLVQPVGSPLSLECTVEGTSNPNLYWYRQAAGRGLQLLFYSVGIGQISSEVPQNLSASRPQDRQFILSSKKLLLSDSGFYLCASQQNTGELFFGEGSRLTVL.

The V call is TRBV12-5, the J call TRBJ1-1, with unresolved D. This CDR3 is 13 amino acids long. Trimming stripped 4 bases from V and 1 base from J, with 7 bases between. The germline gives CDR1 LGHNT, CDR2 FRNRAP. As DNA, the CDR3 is TGTGCTAGTGGTTACGGAGCGAACACTGAAGCTTTCTTT. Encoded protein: CASGYGANTEAFF.

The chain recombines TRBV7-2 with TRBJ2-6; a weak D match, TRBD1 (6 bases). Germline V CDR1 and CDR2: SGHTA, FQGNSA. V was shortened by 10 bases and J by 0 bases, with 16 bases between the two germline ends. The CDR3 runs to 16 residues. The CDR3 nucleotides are TGTGCCAACCACCCAACAGGGACCTCTGGGGCCAACGTCCTGACTTTC. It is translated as CANHPTGTSGANVLTF.

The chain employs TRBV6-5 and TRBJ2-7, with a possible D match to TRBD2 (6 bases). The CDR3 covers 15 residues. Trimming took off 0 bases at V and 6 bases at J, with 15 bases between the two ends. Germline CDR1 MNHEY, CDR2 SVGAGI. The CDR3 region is CASSYSIPGRREQYF. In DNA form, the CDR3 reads TGTGCCAGCAGTTACTCGATCCCGGGGAGGCGCGAGCAGTACTTC.

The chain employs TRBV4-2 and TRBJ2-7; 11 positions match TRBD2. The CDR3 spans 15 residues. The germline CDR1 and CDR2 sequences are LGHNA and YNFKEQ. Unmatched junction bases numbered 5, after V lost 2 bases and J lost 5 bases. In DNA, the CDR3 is TGTGCCAGCAGCCAAACTAGCGGGAGTTTAAACGAGCAGTACTTC. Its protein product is CASSQTSGSLNEQYF.

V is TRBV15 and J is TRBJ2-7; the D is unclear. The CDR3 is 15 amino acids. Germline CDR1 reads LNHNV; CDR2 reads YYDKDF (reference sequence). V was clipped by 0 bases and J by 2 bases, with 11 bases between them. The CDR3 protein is CATSREPRRPYEQYF. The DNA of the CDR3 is TGTGCCACCAGCAGAGAACCTAGACGACCCTACGAGCAGTACTTC.

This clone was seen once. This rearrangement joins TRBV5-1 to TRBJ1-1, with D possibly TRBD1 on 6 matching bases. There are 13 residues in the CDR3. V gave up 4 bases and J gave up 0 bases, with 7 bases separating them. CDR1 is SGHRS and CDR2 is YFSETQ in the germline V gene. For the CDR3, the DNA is TGCGCCAGCAGCGGACAGTTGAACACTGAAGCTTTCTTT. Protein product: CASSGQLNTEAFF.

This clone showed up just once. CDR3 in amino acids: CASSQGQPGQVINYGYTF. Here the CDR3 DNA reads TGCGCCAGCAGCCAAGGTCAACCGGGACAGGTTATTAACTATGGCTACACCTTC. J is TRBJ1-2 and V is TRBV4-1, with TRBD1 matching over 8 bases. CDR3 length equals 18 residues. The trim removed 1 base at V and 1 base at J, leaving 11 bases unmatched. In germline, CDR1 is MGHRA, CDR2 YSYEKL.

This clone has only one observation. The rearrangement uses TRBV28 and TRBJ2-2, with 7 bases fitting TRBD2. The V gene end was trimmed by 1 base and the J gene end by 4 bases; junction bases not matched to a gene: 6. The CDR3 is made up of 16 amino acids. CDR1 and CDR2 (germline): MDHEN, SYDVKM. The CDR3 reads CASSLLGGEGTGELFF. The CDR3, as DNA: TGTGCCAGCAGTTTATTAGGCGGGGAGGGCACCGGGGAGCTGTTTTTT. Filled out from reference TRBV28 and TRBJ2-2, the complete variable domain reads DVKVTQSSRYLVKRTGEKVFLECVQDMDHENMFWYRQDPGLGLRLIYFSYDVKMKEKGDIPEGYSVSREKKERFSLILESASTNQTSMYLCASSLLGGEGTGELFFGEGSRLTVL.

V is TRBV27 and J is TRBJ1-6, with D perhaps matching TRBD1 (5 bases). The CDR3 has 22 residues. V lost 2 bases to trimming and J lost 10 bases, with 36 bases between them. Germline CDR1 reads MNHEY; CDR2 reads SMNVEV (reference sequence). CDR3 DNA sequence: TGTGCCAGCAGTTTAAGCTTAGGCGGGGGTCGTGTTGGCGTCTTCGCAAGCTCACCCCTCCACTTT. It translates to CASSLSLGGGRVGVFASSPLHF.

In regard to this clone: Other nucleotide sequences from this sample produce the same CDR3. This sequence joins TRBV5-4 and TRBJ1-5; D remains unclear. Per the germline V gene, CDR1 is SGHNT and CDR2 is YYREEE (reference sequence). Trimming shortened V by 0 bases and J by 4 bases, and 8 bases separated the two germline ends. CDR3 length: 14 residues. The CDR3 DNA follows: TGTGCCAGCAGCTTGGAGGGAGGAAATCAGCCCCAGCATTTT. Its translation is CASSLEGGNQPQHF.

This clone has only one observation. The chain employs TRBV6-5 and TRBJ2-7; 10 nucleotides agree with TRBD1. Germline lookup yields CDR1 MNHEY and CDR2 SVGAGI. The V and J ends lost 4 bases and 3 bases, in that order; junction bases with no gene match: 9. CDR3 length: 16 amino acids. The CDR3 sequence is CASSFRQGQGGYEQYF. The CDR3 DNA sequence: TGTGCCAGCAGTTTCCGACAAGGACAGGGGGGCTACGAGCAGTACTTC.

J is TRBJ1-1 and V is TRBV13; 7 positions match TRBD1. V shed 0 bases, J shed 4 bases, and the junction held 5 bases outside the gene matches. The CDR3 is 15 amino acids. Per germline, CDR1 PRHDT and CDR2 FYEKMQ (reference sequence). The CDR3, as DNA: TGTGCCAGCAGCTTAGGGCGTGGGGACAGCACTGAAGCTTTCTTT. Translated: CASSLGRGDSTEAFF.

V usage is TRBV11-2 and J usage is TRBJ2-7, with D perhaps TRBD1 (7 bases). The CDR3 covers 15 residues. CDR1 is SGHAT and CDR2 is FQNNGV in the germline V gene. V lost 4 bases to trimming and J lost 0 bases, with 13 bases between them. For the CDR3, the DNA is TGTGCCAGCAGCTCCACCAGGGGGGTCTCCTACGAGCAGTACTTC. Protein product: CASSSTRGVSYEQYF.

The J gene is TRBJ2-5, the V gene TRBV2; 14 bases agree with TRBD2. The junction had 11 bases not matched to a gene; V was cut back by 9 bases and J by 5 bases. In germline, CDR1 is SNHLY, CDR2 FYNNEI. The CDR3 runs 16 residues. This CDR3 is CASKTSGRAARETQYF. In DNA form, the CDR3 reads TGTGCCAGTAAGACTAGCGGGAGGGCCGCTCGTGAGACCCAGTACTTC.

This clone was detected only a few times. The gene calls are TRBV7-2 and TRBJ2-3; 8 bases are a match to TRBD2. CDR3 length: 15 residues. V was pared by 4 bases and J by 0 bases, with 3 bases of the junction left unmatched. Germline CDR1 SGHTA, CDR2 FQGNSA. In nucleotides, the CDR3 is TGTGCCAGCAGCTCAGCGGGAGTTAGCACAGATACGCAGTATTTT. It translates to CASSSAGVSTDTQYF.

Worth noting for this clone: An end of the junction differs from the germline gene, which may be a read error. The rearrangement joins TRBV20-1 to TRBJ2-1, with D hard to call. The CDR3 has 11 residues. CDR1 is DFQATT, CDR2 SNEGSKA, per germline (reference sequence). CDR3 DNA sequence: TGCAGTGCAGAGTACCCCCCCTTAGTAGTCTTC. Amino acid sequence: CSAEYPPLVVF.

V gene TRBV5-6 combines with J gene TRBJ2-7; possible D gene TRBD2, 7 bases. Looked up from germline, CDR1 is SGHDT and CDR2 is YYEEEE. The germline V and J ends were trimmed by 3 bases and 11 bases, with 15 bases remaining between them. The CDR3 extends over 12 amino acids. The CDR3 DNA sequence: TGTGCCAGCAGCTCCTGGCAGGGGAGGGAGTACTTC. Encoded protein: CASSSWQGREYF.

The CDR3: CASRTSYEQYF. The CDR3 bases are TGTGCCAGCAGGACTTCCTACGAGCAGTACTTC. The V gene is TRBV27, the J gene TRBJ2-7; D ambiguous. Trimming removed 6 bases from V and 1 base from J, with 4 bases in between. This CDR3 is built from 11 residues. Germline V gene sequence: CDR1 MNHEY, CDR2 SMNVEV (reference sequence).

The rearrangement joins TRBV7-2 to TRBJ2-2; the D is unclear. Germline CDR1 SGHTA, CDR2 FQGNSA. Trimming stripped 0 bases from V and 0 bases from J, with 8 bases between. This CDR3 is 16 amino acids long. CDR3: CASSLAHLANTGELFF. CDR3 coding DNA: TGTGCCAGCAGCTTAGCACACCTTGCGAACACCGGGGAGCTGTTTTTT.

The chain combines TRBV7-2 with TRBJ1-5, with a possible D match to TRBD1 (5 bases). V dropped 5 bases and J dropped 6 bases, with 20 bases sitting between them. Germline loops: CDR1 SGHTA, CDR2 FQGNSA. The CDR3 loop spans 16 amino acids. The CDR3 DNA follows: TGTGCCAGCAGCCCTCACCCGGCAGGGAGGGGTCAGCCCCAGCATTTT. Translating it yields CASSPHPAGRGQPQHF. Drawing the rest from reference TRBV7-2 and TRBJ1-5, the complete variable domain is GAGVSQSPSNKVTEKGKDVELRCDPISGHTALYWYRQSLGQGLEFLIYFQGNSAPDKSGLPSDRFSAERTGGSVSTLTIQRTQQEDSAVYLCASSPHPAGRGQPQHFGDGTRLSIL.

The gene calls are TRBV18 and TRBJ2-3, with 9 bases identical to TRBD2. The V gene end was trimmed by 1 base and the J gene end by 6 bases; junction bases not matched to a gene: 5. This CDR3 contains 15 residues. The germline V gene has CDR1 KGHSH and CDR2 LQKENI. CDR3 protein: CASSPRVAGVDTQYF. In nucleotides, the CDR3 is TGTGCCAGCTCACCACGGGTAGCGGGAGTTGATACGCAGTATTTT.

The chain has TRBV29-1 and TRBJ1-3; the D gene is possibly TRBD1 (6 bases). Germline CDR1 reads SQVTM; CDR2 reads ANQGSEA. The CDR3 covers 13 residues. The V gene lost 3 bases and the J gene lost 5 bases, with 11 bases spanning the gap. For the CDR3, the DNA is TGCAGCGTTGAGGAACAGGGCCGAAACACCATATATTTT. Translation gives CSVEEQGRNTIYF.